This TCR beta chain was recovered during a study of T cell responses to AZD1222 COVID-19 vaccine. Study results and limitations: Baseline serology detected seropositivity in only six AZD1222 recipients. In a largely white British group with more females than males, clonal diversity was possibly underestimated. Once two AZD1222 doses were given, Spike-specific TCR breadth and depth went up. Every sample of the repertoires postdated the peak T cell response.

A word on this clone: Its target is unknown.

Germline lookup yields CDR1 MNHEY and CDR2 SVGEGT. V lost 5 bases and J lost 6; bases outside the gene matches: 0. The CDR3 length is 11 residues. Measured with immunoSEQ multiplex PCR; TCRdb has only the in-frame clones, and not every one. The sample shows about 260,000 clones, 90% to 95% of them seen only once. This sample comprised peripheral blood, obtained on day 0 of AZD1222 vaccination. The sequence was obtained from an adult in good health. This rearrangement joins TRBV6-2 or TRBV6-3 to TRBJ1-1; 7 bases are shared with TRBD1. CDR3 bases: TGTGCCAGCAGTAGGGGGCCTGAAGCTTTCTTT. It yields the protein CASSRGPEAFF.